This record concerns one TCR beta chain sequence. This sample was taken from a study of blood T cell repertoires in COVID-19. In the study overall: Sample material is recorded as cDNA or gDNA derived from T cells, B-cell-depleted T cells, or PBMCs.

The ends lost 4 bases at V and 7 bases at J; junction bases unmatched: 7. The CDR3 consists of 14 residues. CDR1 and CDR2 (germline): LGHDT, YNNKEL (reference sequence). Per the study methods: Researchers report that nucleated cell counts were estimated from reference gene primer amplification. Here immunoSEQ multiplex PCR was the method, and the copy in TCRdb shows in-frame clones only, minus some. V, J and clone size derive from that table, while D and trimming were established from the DNA sequence. The table shows roughly 80,000 clones, with roughly nine tenths occurring only once. The V gene is TRBV3-1 (or the pseudogene TRBV3-2), the J gene TRBJ2-1; 7 nucleotides line up with TRBD2. The source is an elderly man in a cohort sampled during active COVID-19. Sequenced material: peripheral blood. In DNA, the CDR3 is TGTGCCAGCAGCCCCGGACTAGACTCTAATGAGCAGTTCTTC. Translation: CASSPGLDSNEQFF.